The 3 T cell receptor beta chains given below trace back to one sample, sequenced in a study of blood T cell repertoires in COVID-19. Generated by immunoSEQ multiplex PCR, the TCRdb table keeps only in-frame clones and is missing some. The sample holds approximately 140,000 clones, 84% seen once. Sequencing input: peripheral blood. The source of these receptors is a man aged 25-45 years with COVID-19, enrolled during active disease.

The J gene is TRBJ2-7, the V gene TRBV4-1; unclear D gene. The germline V gene encodes CDR1 MGHRA and CDR2 YSYEKL. The CDR3 sequence is 15 residues long. Trimming stripped 5 bases from V and 0 bases from J, with 14 bases between. The CDR3 sequence is CASSVHDKSSYEQYF. The CDR3 bases are TGCGCCAGCAGCGTCCACGACAAGAGCTCCTACGAGCAGTACTTC.

CDR3 protein: CASSFPTSYEQYF. CDR3 bases: TGTGCCAGCAGCTTCCCCACTTCCTACGAGCAGTACTTC. V usage is TRBV5-6 and J usage is TRBJ2-7; no clear D. Germline loops: CDR1 SGHDT, CDR2 YYEEEE. CDR3 length: 13 residues. Between the trimmed V and J ends, which lost 2 bases and 1 base, there was a span of 7 bases.

The J gene is TRBJ2-2, the V gene TRBV19; D remains ambiguous. Deletions cut 2 bases from V and 4 bases from J, with 11 bases between. The CDR3 totals 15 residues. Germline lookup yields CDR1 LNHDA and CDR2 SQIVND (reference sequence). The CDR3 nucleotides are TGTGCCAGTAGTATAAGTCAGATTGCCACCGGGGAGCTGTTTTTT. As protein: CASSISQIATGELFF.